Below, 18 T cell receptor beta chains from the same sample are listed, as sequenced in a study of T cell repertoires in cytomegalovirus infection. TCRdb passed the reads through MiXCR, listing each CDR3 protein once. This table has nearly 700,000 distinct CDR3 sequences, roughly 33% appearing once. Which antigens these TCRs recognize remains unknown. This sample comprised cultured PBMCs, obtained from culture after CMV antigen stimulation. These receptors were collected from a human donor in good health (CMV status not recorded). Some clones in this sample may be carry-over from other donors' samples.

The chain uses TRBV19 and TRBJ1-1; no firm D call. V lost 2 bases to trimming and J lost 10 bases, with 14 bases between them. This CDR3 comprises 13 residues. Looked up from germline, CDR1 is LNHDA and CDR2 is SQIVND (reference sequence). CDR3 in DNA: TGTGCCAGTAGTATAATGGGTGAGGCGGGAGCTTTCTTT. Protein: CASSIMGEAGAFF.

This clonotype was found a few times. The chain joins TRBV2 to TRBJ1-2; TRBD1 aligns across 9 bases. Looked up from germline, CDR1 is SNHLY and CDR2 is FYNNEI. The CDR3 runs to 14 residues. The V segment lost 6 bases and the J segment 8 bases; nucleotides outside the gene matches: 10. The CDR3, as DNA: TGTGCCAGCAGCCCATCCTCCGGGACAGGGGGCTACACCTTC. Translating gives CASSPSSGTGGYTF.

J is TRBJ1-1 and V is TRBV7-2; possibly TRBD1 for D (5 bases). This CDR3 has 15 residues. Trimming removed 0 bases from V and 8 bases from J, with 16 bases in between. Per the germline V gene, CDR1 is SGHTA and CDR2 is FQGNSA. CDR3 nucleotides: TGTGCCAGCAGCTTAGCATCGGGGCGGGCGCGAGAAGCTTTCTTT. Translating it yields CASSLASGRAREAFF.

This chain links TRBV2 with TRBJ2-7; D is perhaps TRBD1 (6 bases). In germline, CDR1 is SNHLY, CDR2 FYNNEI. The CDR3 is 12 amino acids. The V and J ends lost 7 bases and 5 bases respectively, with 12 bases between them. Here the CDR3 reads CASKGETHEQYF. In nucleotides, the CDR3 is TGTGCCAGCAAGGGGGAGACCCACGAGCAGTACTTC.

In this sample, this clonotype turned up a few times. The chain is built from TRBV7-2 and TRBJ1-6, with TRBD1 as a possible D gene (6 bases). CDR1 is SGHTA, CDR2 FQGNSA, per germline. Trimming removed 3 bases at V and 5 bases at J, with 14 bases between. The CDR3 length is 16 residues. The CDR3 nucleotides read TGTGCCAGCAGCTTGGTAGGGACACCTAATAATTCACCCCTCCACTTT. As protein: CASSLVGTPNNSPLHF.

This clonotype was counted a few times. J is TRBJ1-3 and V is TRBV7-2; unclear D gene. CDR1 is SGHTA, CDR2 FQGNSA, per germline. V lost 4 bases, J lost 4 bases, and 8 bases lay in between. The CDR3 is made up of 13 amino acids. The CDR3 region has the DNA TGTGCCAGCAGCTCGGCCCTGGGAAACACCATATATTTT. Translated: CASSSALGNTIYF.

This clonotype occurred a few times. The CDR3 region has the DNA TGTGCCAGCAGTTCAGGGACCCTGGGAATTAATTCACCCCTCCACTTT. This gives the protein CASSSGTLGINSPLHF. The chain carries TRBV27 and TRBJ1-6, with a tentative D call TRBD1 (5 bases). V gave up 4 bases and J gave up 6 bases, with 16 bases separating them. The germline V gene has CDR1 MNHEY and CDR2 SMNVEV (reference sequence). The CDR3 spans 16 residues.

This clonotype was observed a few times. The chain links TRBV19 to TRBJ2-2; 8 bases map to TRBD1. The germline CDR1 and CDR2 sequences are LNHDA and SQIVND (reference sequence). The CDR3 loop spans 17 amino acids. Trimming removed 3 bases from V and 2 bases from J; junction bases left unmatched: 8. The CDR3 region has the DNA TGTGCCAGTAGTATTGTTCGGGACAGGTTAAACACCGGGGAGCTGTTTTTT. Translation gives CASSIVRDRLNTGELFF.

The chain combines TRBV24-1 with TRBJ1-5; D is undetermined. This CDR3 is 14 amino acids long. V was clipped by 3 bases and J by 3 bases, with 8 bases between them. In germline, CDR1 is KGHDR, CDR2 SFDVKD. The CDR3, as DNA: TGTGCCACCAGTGATCCTTGGACCAATCAGCCCCAGCATTTT. Its protein is CATSDPWTNQPQHF.

The chain has TRBV15 and TRBJ1-4, with unresolved D. Germline V gives CDR1 LNHNV, CDR2 YYDKDF (reference sequence). Trimming removed 5 bases from V and 10 bases from J, with 14 bases in between. The CDR3 runs 13 residues. This CDR3 is CATSGAEGGKLFF. In nucleotides, the CDR3 is TGTGCCACCAGCGGTGCCGAGGGTGGAAAACTGTTTTTT.

This clonotype was seen a single time. A read error is possible here, since a much larger clone lies one base away. V usage is TRBV25-1 and J usage is TRBJ1-3; TRBD1 is a possible D gene (6 bases). The CDR3 has 13 amino acids. The V end lost 6 bases, the J end lost 5 bases, and 11 bases lay between the germline ends. Germline V gene data show CDR1 as MGHDK and CDR2 as SYGVNS. CDR3 nucleotides: TGTGCCAGCAGCGGGGGGGCTCGAAACACCATATATTTT. It specifies CASSGGARNTIYF.

This sequence joins TRBV5-6 and TRBJ2-7, with 9 bases identical to TRBD2. Germline CDR1 is SGHDT and CDR2 is YYEEEE. V trimming: 3 bases; J trimming: 5 bases; junction bases outside the gene matches: 21. The CDR3 length is 19 residues. The CDR3 sequence: CASSSRRTGWSSGNHEQYF. For the CDR3, the DNA is TGTGCCAGCAGCTCTAGAAGGACAGGTTGGTCTAGCGGGAACCACGAGCAGTACTTC.

The genes are TRBV7-9 and TRBJ1-6; D is perhaps TRBD1 (5 bases). V was clipped by 2 bases and J by 4 bases, with 9 bases between them. This CDR3 comprises 15 residues. Germline loops: CDR1 SEHNR, CDR2 FQNEAQ (reference sequence). The CDR3 DNA reads as TGTGCCAGCAGCTTAATGGGACGGTATAATTCACCCCTCCACTTT. Amino acids: CASSLMGRYNSPLHF.

This clonotype was seen a few times. The chain has TRBV12-3 or TRBV12-4 and TRBJ2-1, with 9 bases fitting TRBD1. The V and J ends lost 4 bases and 4 bases, in that order; junction bases with no gene match: 5. The CDR3 has 15 residues. The CDR3 DNA sequence: TGTGCCAGCAGTTCAACAGGGGGCTCGTACAATGAGCAGTTCTTC. Translated, it gives CASSSTGGSYNEQFF.

This clonotype was found once. The chain is built from TRBV19 and TRBJ2-3; 8 bases match TRBD1. The CDR3 totals 13 residues. Germline values: CDR1 LNHDA, CDR2 SQIVND (reference sequence). V was clipped by 5 bases and J by 3 bases; unmatched bases: 1. The CDR3 sequence: CASSQGATDTQYF. The CDR3 nucleotides read TGTGCCAGTAGTCAGGGGGCGACAGATACGCAGTATTTT.

This clonotype was counted a few times. The chain employs TRBV7-8 and TRBJ2-5; D not resolved. V shed 1 base and J shed 5 bases, with 8 bases lying between them. This CDR3 spans 13 amino acids. Germline V gives CDR1 SGHVS, CDR2 FQNEAQ. The CDR3 here is CASSLVPFETQYF. In DNA form, the CDR3 reads TGTGCCAGCAGCTTAGTACCTTTTGAGACCCAGTACTTC. The full variable domain, rest sourced from reference TRBV7-8 and TRBJ2-5, is GAGVSQSPRYKVAKRGQDVALRCDPISGHVSLFWYQQALGQGPEFLTYFQNEAQLDKSGLPSDRFFAERPEGSVSTLKIQRTQQEDSAVYLCASSLVPFETQYFGPGTRLLVL.

The V and J genes are TRBV12-3 or TRBV12-4 and TRBJ2-3, with TRBD2 matching 10 bases. The ends lost 3 bases at V and 1 base at J; junction bases unmatched: 16. This CDR3 has 20 residues. The CDR3 region is CASSLARVLAGVLGTDTQYF. Here the CDR3 DNA reads TGTGCCAGCAGTTTGGCAAGGGTTCTAGCGGGAGTCTTAGGCACAGATACGCAGTATTTT.

This clonotype was detected only a few times. V and J are TRBV19 and TRBJ1-6, with D possibly TRBD1 on 6 matching bases. Trimming took 6 bases from V and 8 from J, leaving 14 bases between them. Germline-derived CDR1 and CDR2 are LNHDA and SQIVND (reference sequence). There are 14 residues in the CDR3. CDR3 loop: CASRTGFMDSPLHF. DNA of the CDR3: TGTGCCAGTAGAACAGGGTTTATGGATTCACCCCTCCACTTT. Full variable domain (rest looked up from reference TRBV19 and TRBJ1-6): DGGITQSPKYLFRKEGQNVTLSCEQNLNHDAMYWYRQDPGQGLRLIYYSQIVNDFQKGDIAEGYSVSREKKESFPLTVTSAQKNPTAFYLCASRTGFMDSPLHFGNGTRLTVT.